The source of this T cell receptor beta chain is a study of T-cell reconstitution after alpha-beta-depleted transplantation in children. The table lists this clonotype with a count of one. Per germline, CDR1 SNHLY and CDR2 FYNNEI. After removal of 4 bases from V and 0 bases from J, the junction contained 5 bases not matched to a gene. CDR3 size: 16 residues. As it was prepared, the TCRbeta library received unique molecular identifiers. TCRdb processed the PCR reads anew with MiXCR; each CDR3 protein has one entry. This table holds 400,000 to 500,000 distinct CDR3 sequences, roughly a tenth found once.

This sample comprised PBMCs from the stem cell graft donor, obtained from the stem cell graft. This clonotype was sampled from a human donor who donated a stem cell graft to a child with acute myeloid leukemia. This chain joins TRBV2 and TRBJ1-1, with 10 positions matching TRBD1. CDR3 in DNA: TGTGCCAGCAGTGGGGGGACAGGGGCAATGAACACTGAAGCTTTCTTT. This translates into CASSGGTGAMNTEAFF.